These T cell receptor beta chains were read from a single sample in a study of T cell repertoires in aging, cancer and after chemotherapy. Each CDR3 protein is one row after TCRdb ran MiXCR on the multiplex PCR reads. This table has fewer than 4,500 distinct CDR3 sequences, roughly 40% appearing once. Sequencing used blood. The receptors were sampled from a human donor with a solid tumor. Both conserved end residues are part of each CDR3.

V: TRBV28
CDR3: CASSFNGDGYTF

V: TRBV6-6
CDR3: CASSSPSGRGITGELFF

V: TRBV5-1
CDR3: CASSLGDLNTEAFF

V: TRBV20-1
CDR3: CSASGPGTPVTSGRGLAKNIQYF

V: TRBV27
CDR3: CASSFTGASGPYLVPGELFF

V: TRBV24-1
CDR3: CATGEGTGAPSFYEQYF

V: TRBV5-4
CDR3: CASSRYRTSPTDTQYF

V: TRBV5-1
CDR3: CASSLGEGGGYEQYF

V: TRBV27
CDR3: CASSSWTGGLIREGYTF

V: TRBV20-1
CDR3: CSATDRTSYGYTF

V: TRBV20-1
CDR3: CSARESAGPNQPQHF

V: TRBV28
CDR3: CASRSSRGGLGELFF

V: TRBV20-1
CDR3: CSARDRVATEAFF

V: TRBV19
CDR3: CASSSTGVLAKNIQYF

V: TRBV6-5
CDR3: CASSYPTGGFYGYTF

V: TRBV29-1
CDR3: CSVHQGGTEAFF

V: TRBV23-1
CDR3: CASSQLEICWGRANYGYTF

V: TRBV12-3/TRBV12-4
CDR3: CASSLFGGETDTQYF

V: TRBV7-2
CDR3: CASSSEGGVYEQYF

V: TRBV6-5
CDR3: CASSYGSGNNQPQHF

V: TRBV5-6
CDR3: CASSLEGWPVKANYGYTF

V: TRBV4-1
CDR3: CASSQMTVNYGYTF

V: TRBV7-2
CDR3: CASSLPSGLDTQYF

V: TRBV19
CDR3: CASSIGQGNGYTF

V: TRBV6-5
CDR3: CASSFGQGRYNSPLHF

V: TRBV7-2
CDR3: CASSLVGGQAVSDTQYF

V: TRBV27
CDR3: CASSLSSPAVRSTDTQYF

V: TRBV29-1
CDR3: CSATGGESYGYTF

V: TRBV20-1
CDR3: CSASLMENYGYTF

V: TRBV6-5
CDR3: CASSYGASPYGYAF

V: TRBV11-1
CDR3: CASSPDTLWANVLTF

V: TRBV6-5
CDR3: CASSYSRAGLSGYTF

V: TRBV5-5
CDR3: CASSLFEGQETQYF

V: TRBV7-3
CDR3: CASSRGPTDTQYF

V: TRBV20-1
CDR3: CSAETGGGYSPLHF

V: TRBV18
CDR3: CASSPIQFGGSSYNSPLHF

V: TRBV7-2
CDR3: CASSLEWGRTGNTIYF

V: TRBV29-1
CDR3: CSAKRALGEQYF

V: TRBV6-5
CDR3: CASSDNRGPNQPQHF

V: TRBV6-6
CDR3: CASSYLYGYTF

V: TRBV20-1
CDR3: CSAGGQGEQPQRF

V: TRBV27
CDR3: CASSWRGTGELFF

V: TRBV19
CDR3: CASSTVQARWGGYTF

V: TRBV12-5
CDR3: CASGPGLARQETQYF

V: TRBV20-1
CDR3: CSARGIGGAIGLPDTQYF

V: TRBV20-1
CDR3: CSAPDRTGKFYNEQFF

V: TRBV20-1
CDR3: CSARVARIGWNEQFF

V: TRBV6-6
CDR3: CASSYDGKGLHF

V: TRBV6-5
CDR3: CASSLTGAGQPQHF

V: TRBV19
CDR3: CASSPGVRNEQFF

V: TRBV6-2/TRBV6-3
CDR3: CASSRTGQPYNEQFF

V: TRBV6-2/TRBV6-3
CDR3: CASSEFGTQYF

V: TRBV5-4
CDR3: CASSPGGAGYGYTF

V: TRBV27
CDR3: CASVTSGSFMAEQFF

V: TRBV11-2
CDR3: CASRRLDTDTQYF

V: TRBV5-1
CDR3: CASSLLRETQYF

V: TRBV19
CDR3: CASNWVTGGFNTEAFF

V: TRBV11-1
CDR3: CASSLDSGANTEAFF